This TCR beta chain derives from a study of glioma-infiltrating T cells after dendritic cell vaccination. Study at large: Three intradermal dendritic cell vaccine injections were given every two weeks. Points from the study as a whole: The cohort had few patients with full blood and tumor sets.

A remark on this clone: The antigen remains undetermined.

The CDR3 extends over 14 amino acids. Germline V CDR1 and CDR2: SGHTA, FQGNSA. Between the trimmed V and J ends, which lost 5 bases and 4 bases, there was a span of 9 bases. Amplification used 60 V beta primers and 13 J beta primers. TCRdb keeps only in-frame clones here, not all; method: immunoSEQ multiplex PCR. The table has roughly 90,000 clones, 70% to 90% seen once; the top ten hold approximately 15%. No glioblastoma patient carried an isocitrate dehydrogenase mutation. The sequence was collected from a human donor with glioblastoma. J is TRBJ2-6 and V is TRBV7-2; no definite D call. Sequencing used blood, obtained before dendritic cell vaccination. Here the CDR3 DNA reads TGTGCCAGCAGCCTCCCGCGGGGGGCCAACGTCCTGACTTTC. Translated, it gives CASSLPRGANVLTF.